This TCR beta chain comes out of a study of blood T cell repertoires in COVID-19. About the study: Sites in the United States, Italy and Spain provided acute and convalescent COVID-19 samples. From T cells, B-cell-depleted T cells, or PBMCs came the material, which was cDNA or gDNA.

In the original processing: Reference gene primer amplification gave nucleated cell count estimates. Here immunoSEQ multiplex PCR was the method, and the copy in TCRdb shows in-frame clones only, minus some. V, J and clone size are taken as reported in that table, and D and trimming were inferred from the DNA itself. The profile covers approximately 15,000 clones, with 65% to 85% appearing a single time and less than 20% taken by the ten largest. This CDR3 is 13 amino acids long. Germline CDR1 LGHNA, CDR2 YSLEER. Trimming cost V 0 bases and J 8 bases, with 10 bases left between them. This chain joins TRBV4-3 and TRBJ1-2; D gene ambiguous. The clonotype was recovered from a human donor in a cohort sampled during active COVID-19. Material for sequencing was peripheral blood. CDR3 in amino acids: CASSQEGGGGYTF. CDR3 coding DNA: TGCGCCAGCAGCCAAGAAGGTGGAGGGGGCTACACCTTC.